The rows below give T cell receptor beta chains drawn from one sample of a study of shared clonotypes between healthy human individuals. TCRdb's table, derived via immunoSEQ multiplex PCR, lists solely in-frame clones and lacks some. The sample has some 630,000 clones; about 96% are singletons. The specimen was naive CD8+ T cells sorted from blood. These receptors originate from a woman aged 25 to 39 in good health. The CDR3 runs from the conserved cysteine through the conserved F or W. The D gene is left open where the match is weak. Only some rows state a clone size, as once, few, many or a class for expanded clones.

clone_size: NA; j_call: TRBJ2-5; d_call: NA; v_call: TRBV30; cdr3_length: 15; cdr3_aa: CAWSVLGDSTETQYF; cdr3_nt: TGTGCCTGGAGTGTACTTGGGGACTCGACGGAGACCCAGTACTTC
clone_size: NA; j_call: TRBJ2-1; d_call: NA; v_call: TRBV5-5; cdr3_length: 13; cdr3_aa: CASSWELSVEQFF; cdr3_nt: TGTGCCAGCAGCTGGGAGTTATCAGTTGAGCAGTTCTTC
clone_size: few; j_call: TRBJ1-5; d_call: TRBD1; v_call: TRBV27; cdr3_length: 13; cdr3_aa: CASSLGTGQPQHF; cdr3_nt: TGTGCCAGCAGTTTAGGGACAGGTCAGCCCCAGCATTTT
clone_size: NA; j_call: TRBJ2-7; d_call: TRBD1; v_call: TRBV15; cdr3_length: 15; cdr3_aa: CATSGGQGKIYEQYF; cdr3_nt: TGTGCCACCAGCGGGGGACAGGGGAAGATCTACGAGCAGTACTTC
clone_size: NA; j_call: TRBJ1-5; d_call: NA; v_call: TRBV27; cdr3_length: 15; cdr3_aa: CASSLSSYSNQPQHF; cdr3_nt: TGTGCCAGCAGTTTATCAAGTTATAGCAATCAGCCCCAGCATTTT
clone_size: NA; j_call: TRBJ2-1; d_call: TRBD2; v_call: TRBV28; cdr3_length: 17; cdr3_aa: CASSFRRGLAGVSEQFF; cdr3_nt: TGTGCCAGCAGTTTCCGGCGAGGACTAGCGGGAGTTTCTGAGCAGTTCTTC
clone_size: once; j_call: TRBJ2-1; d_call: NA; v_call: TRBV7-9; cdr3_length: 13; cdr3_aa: CASSRSGGWEQFF; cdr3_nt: TGTGCCAGCAGCCGCAGCGGTGGATGGGAGCAGTTCTTC
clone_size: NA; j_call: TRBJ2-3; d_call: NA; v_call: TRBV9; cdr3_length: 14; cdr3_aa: CASSVGGSTDTQYF; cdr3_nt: TGTGCCAGCAGCGTAGGGGGGAGCACAGATACGCAGTATTTT
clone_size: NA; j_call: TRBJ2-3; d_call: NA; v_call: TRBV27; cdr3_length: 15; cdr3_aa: CASSSGTLGVDTQYF; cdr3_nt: TGTGCCAGCAGTTCCGGGACTTTAGGCGTAGATACGCAGTATTTT
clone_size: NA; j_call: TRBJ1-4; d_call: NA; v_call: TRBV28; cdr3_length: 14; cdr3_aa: CASSDPGFGEKLFF; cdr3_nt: TGTGCCAGCAGTGACCCAGGCTTCGGTGAAAAACTGTTTTTT
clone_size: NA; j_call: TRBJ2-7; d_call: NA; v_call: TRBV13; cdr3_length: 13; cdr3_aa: CASSNNGGYEQYF; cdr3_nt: TGTGCCAGCAGCAACAACGGGGGCTACGAGCAGTACTTC
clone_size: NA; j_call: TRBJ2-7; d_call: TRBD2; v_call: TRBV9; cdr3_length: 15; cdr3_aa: CASSVRPSGTYEQYF; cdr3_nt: TGTGCCAGCAGCGTACGACCTAGCGGCACCTACGAGCAGTACTTC
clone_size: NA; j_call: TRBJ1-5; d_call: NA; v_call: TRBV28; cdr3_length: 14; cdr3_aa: CASSLTYRGQPQHF; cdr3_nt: TGTGCCAGCAGTCTGACGTATCGGGGTCAGCCCCAGCATTTT
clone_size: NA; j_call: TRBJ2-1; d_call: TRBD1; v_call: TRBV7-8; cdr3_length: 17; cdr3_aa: CASSLLSGTGSAGEQFF; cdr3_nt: TGTGCCAGCAGCTTATTATCTGGGACAGGGTCAGCAGGTGAGCAGTTCTTC
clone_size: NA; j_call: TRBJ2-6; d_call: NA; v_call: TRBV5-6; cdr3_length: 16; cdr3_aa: CASSLEGLAGANVLTF; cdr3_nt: TGTGCCAGCAGCTTGGAGGGGCTGGCTGGGGCCAACGTCCTGACTTTC
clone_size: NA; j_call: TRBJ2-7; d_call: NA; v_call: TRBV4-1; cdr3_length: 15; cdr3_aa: CASSQDRGFNYEQYF; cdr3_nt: TGCGCCAGCAGCCAAGATCGAGGTTTCAACTACGAGCAGTACTTC
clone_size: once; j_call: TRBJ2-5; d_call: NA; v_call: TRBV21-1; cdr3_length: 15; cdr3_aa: CASSNRTGRQETQYF; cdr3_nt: TGTGCCAGCAGCAATAGGACTGGGCGACAAGAGACCCAGTACTTC
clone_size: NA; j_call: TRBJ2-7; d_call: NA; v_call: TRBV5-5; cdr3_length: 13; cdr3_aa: CASSPPRDYEQYF; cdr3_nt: TGTGCCAGCAGCCCACCCAGGGATTACGAGCAGTACTTC
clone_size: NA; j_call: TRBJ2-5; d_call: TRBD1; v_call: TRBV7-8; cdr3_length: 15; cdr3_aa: CASSLEGQGRETQYF; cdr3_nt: TGTGCCAGCAGCTTGGAGGGACAGGGGAGAGAGACCCAGTACTTC
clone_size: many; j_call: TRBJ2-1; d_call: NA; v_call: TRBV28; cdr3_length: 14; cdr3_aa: CASSFRRSYNEQFF; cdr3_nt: TGTGCCAGCAGTTTCCGGCGATCCTACAATGAGCAGTTCTTC
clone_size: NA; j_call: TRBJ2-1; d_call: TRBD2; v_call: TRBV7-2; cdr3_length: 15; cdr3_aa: CASSLVSGRVNEQFF; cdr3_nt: TGTGCCAGCAGCTTAGTTAGCGGGAGGGTGAATGAGCAGTTCTTC
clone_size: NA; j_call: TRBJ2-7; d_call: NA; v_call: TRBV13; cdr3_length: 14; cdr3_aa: CASSLEQGLGEQYF; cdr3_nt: TGTGCCAGCAGCTTAGAACAGGGTTTGGGAGAGCAGTACTTC
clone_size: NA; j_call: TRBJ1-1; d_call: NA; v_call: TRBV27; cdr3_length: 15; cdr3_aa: CASSLLPVTNTEAFF; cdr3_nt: TGTGCCAGCAGTTTATTGCCCGTCACGAACACTGAAGCTTTCTTT
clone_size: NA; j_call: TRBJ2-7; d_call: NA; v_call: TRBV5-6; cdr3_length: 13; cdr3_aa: CASSPPGLQEQYF; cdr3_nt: TGTGCCAGCAGCCCCCCGGGACTTCAAGAGCAGTACTTC
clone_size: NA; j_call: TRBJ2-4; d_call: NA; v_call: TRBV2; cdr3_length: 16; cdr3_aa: CASSGGVDRQKNIQYF; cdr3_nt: TGTGCCAGCAGTGGGGGGGTTGACAGGCAAAAAAACATTCAGTACTTC
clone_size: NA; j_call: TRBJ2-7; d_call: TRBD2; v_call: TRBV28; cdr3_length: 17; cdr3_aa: CASSFPGLAGGPYEQYF; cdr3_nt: TGTGCCAGCAGTTTCCCCGGACTAGCGGGGGGACCCTACGAGCAGTACTTC
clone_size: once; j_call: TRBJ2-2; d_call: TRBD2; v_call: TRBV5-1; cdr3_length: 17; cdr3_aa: CASSWTTSGIITGELFF; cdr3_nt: TGCGCCAGCAGCTGGACGACTAGCGGTATTATCACCGGGGAGCTGTTTTTT
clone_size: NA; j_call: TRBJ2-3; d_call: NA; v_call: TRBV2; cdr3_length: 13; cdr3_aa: CASSPTGADTQYF; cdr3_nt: TGTGCCAGCAGCCCGACGGGCGCAGATACGCAGTATTTT